This T cell receptor beta chain derives from a study of blood T cells in healthy people across ages. This clonotype was counted a single time. Its target is unknown. Study conclusions and caveats: Investigators treated diversity estimates from one million T cells as underestimates.

A J-beta primer mix and a sample-barcoded 5' primer were used in a second PCR of roughly 6 to 11 cycles. One entry per CDR3 protein results from TCRdb running MiXCR on the 5' RACE reads. The data show a few hundred thousand distinct CDR3 sequences, about 26% seen once. These same records also appear under a second study, on T cells of mothers and their children. Turning to that study: Pairs that are related and pairs that are unrelated have TCR recombination output shaped similarly by thymic selection.

The receptor comes from a boy younger than 10 in good health. Sequencing input: blood.

The CDR3 protein is CASSQDRLGGEQYF. CDR3 nucleotides: TGCGCCAGCAGCCAAGATCGCCTAGGGGGCGAGCAGTACTTC. This chain uses TRBV4-1 with TRBJ2-7; a weak D match, TRBD1 (6 bases). The CDR3 loop spans 14 amino acids. Trimming stripped 0 bases from V and 6 bases from J, with 12 bases between. Germline V gene sequence: CDR1 MGHRA, CDR2 YSYEKL.